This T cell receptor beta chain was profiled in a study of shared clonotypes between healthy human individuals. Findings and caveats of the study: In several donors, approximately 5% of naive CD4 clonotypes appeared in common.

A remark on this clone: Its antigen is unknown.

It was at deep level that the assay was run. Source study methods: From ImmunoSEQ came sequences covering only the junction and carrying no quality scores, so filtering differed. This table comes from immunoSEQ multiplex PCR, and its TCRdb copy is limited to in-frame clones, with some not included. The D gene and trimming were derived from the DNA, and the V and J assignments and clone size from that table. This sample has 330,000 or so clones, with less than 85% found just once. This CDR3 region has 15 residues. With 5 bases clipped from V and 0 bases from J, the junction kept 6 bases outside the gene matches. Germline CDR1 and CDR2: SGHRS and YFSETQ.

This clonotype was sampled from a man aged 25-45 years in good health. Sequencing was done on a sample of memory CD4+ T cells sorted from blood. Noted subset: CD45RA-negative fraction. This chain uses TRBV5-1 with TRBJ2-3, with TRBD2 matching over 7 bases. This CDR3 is CASRPTSASTDTQYF. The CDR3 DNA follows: TGCGCCAGCAGACCTACTAGCGCAAGCACAGATACGCAGTATTTT.